Listed below are T cell receptor beta chains from one sample, sequenced in a study of B cell selection in AIRE deficiency. TCRdb keeps only in-frame clones here, not all; method: immunoSEQ multiplex PCR. Of some 25,000 clones in the sample, about 95% were seen once. Sequencing was done on a sample of CD4+CD127+ conventional T cells sorted from PBMCs. The receptors derive from a human donor in good health. CDR3s leave out the opening cysteine and the closing phenylalanine or tryptophan. The size field is filled for only some rows; it gives once, few, many or a size class.

V gene	J gene	CDR3 length	clone size	CDR3 protein
TRBV11-1	TRBJ2-5	9	NA	ASSHGETQY
TRBV25-1	TRBJ1-1	15	NA	ASSERTWGRMNTEAF
TRBV6-5	TRBJ2-7	12	NA	ASSFRTTRYEQY
TRBV19	TRBJ1-5	13	NA	ASSIPGGGYQPQH
TRBV6-1	TRBJ1-6	14	NA	ASSKDRVGIDSPLH
TRBV5-1	TRBJ2-1	14	NA	ASSLGGATSYNEQF
TRBV6-6	TRBJ1-1	11	NA	ASSYSREVEAF
TRBV7-9	TRBJ1-3	13	NA	ASSSDRGSGNTIY
TRBV7-2	TRBJ1-1	11	few	ASSLEEGAEAF
TRBV4-2	TRBJ1-2	12	NA	ASSQATGIYGYT
TRBV5-4	TRBJ2-3	11	NA	ASSSRQSDTQY
TRBV15	TRBJ2-7	15	NA	ATSRDRRTPSRYEQY
TRBV2	TRBJ1-4	12	NA	ASYGTETNEKLF
TRBV11-2	TRBJ2-3	15	NA	ASSLGQGGQGVDTQY
TRBV18	TRBJ2-7	11	once	ASSPRQGAEQY
TRBV29-1	TRBJ2-2	12	NA	RTTGRARTGELF
TRBV5-1	TRBJ1-1	12	NA	ASSYSNGNTEAF
TRBV20-1	TRBJ2-5	9	NA	SGSGVETQY
TRBV5-4	TRBJ1-1	13	NA	ASSPQGAQRTEAF
TRBV7-3	TRBJ2-1	12	NA	ASSFGLAGDEQF
TRBV5-1	TRBJ2-2	13	once	ASSIWQGNTGELF
TRBV29-1	TRBJ1-6	11	NA	SVKRDPNSPLH
TRBV25-1	TRBJ2-3	12	NA	ASTPGGYTDTQY
TRBV2	TRBJ2-7	12	NA	ASSRTGGSYEQY
TRBV9	TRBJ2-7	13	NA	ASSVEAGVLNEQY
TRBV10-3	TRBJ1-2	13	NA	AIRGGQVPNYGYT
TRBV6-5	TRBJ1-1	12	NA	ASRRQGVQAEAF